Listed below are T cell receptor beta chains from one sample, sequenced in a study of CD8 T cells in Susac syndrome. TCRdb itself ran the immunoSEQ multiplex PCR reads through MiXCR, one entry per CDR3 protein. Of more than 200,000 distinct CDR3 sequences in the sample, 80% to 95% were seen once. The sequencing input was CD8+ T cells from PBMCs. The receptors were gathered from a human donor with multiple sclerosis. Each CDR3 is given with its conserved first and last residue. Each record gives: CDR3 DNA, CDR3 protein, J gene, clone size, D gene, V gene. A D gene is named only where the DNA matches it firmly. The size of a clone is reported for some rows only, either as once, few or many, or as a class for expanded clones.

CDR3 DNA: TGTGCCAGCAGCTCGGGACTAGCTCCCCTCGAGCAGTTCTTC
CDR3 protein: CASSSGLAPLEQFF
J gene: TRBJ2-1
clone size: .
D gene: TRBD2
V gene: TRBV11-3

CDR3 DNA: TGCGCCAGCAGCTTGAGCGAGGGACTAGCGGAATACAATGAGCAGTTCTTC
CDR3 protein: CASSLSEGLAEYNEQFF
J gene: TRBJ2-1
clone size: .
D gene: TRBD2
V gene: TRBV5-1

CDR3 DNA: TGTGCCATCAGCAAAGAGGGAAGCTACGAGCAGTACTTC
CDR3 protein: CAISKEGSYEQYF
J gene: TRBJ2-7
clone size: .
D gene: .
V gene: TRBV10-3

CDR3 DNA: TGCAGCGCTGTGACAGGCAACAATGAGCAGTTCTTC
CDR3 protein: CSAVTGNNEQFF
J gene: TRBJ2-1
clone size: .
D gene: .
V gene: TRBV29-1

CDR3 DNA: TGTGCCAGCAGTCGCCGGGAATTGGTATCGGGGTGGGACACTGAAGCTTTCTTT
CDR3 protein: CASSRRELVSGWDTEAFF
J gene: TRBJ1-1
clone size: .
D gene: .
V gene: TRBV28

CDR3 DNA: TGCGCCAGCAGCCAAGAGAGTCTAGCGGGGAACACCGGGGAGCTGTTTTTT
CDR3 protein: CASSQESLAGNTGELFF
J gene: TRBJ2-2
clone size: few
D gene: TRBD2
V gene: TRBV4-1

CDR3 DNA: TGTGCCAGCAGCGGAGGGTTTGACACCATATATTTT
CDR3 protein: CASSGGFDTIYF
J gene: TRBJ1-3
clone size: .
D gene: .
V gene: TRBV7-2

CDR3 DNA: TGTGCCAGCAGCCAAGTTTTCGGCGGGACCGGCTCTGGGGCCAACGTCCTGACTTTC
CDR3 protein: CASSQVFGGTGSGANVLTF
J gene: TRBJ2-6
clone size: .
D gene: .
V gene: TRBV14

CDR3 DNA: TGTGCCAGCAGCCAATCGGGGGGGGGCTCAGGCTACACCTTC
CDR3 protein: CASSQSGGGSGYTF
J gene: TRBJ1-2
clone size: .
D gene: .
V gene: TRBV4-2

CDR3 DNA: TGTGCCAGCACCCGGGGCGGGGGCTTTAGCTCCTACAATGAGCAGTTCTTC
CDR3 protein: CASTRGGGFSSYNEQFF
J gene: TRBJ2-1
clone size: .
D gene: .
V gene: TRBV9

CDR3 DNA: TGTGCCAGCTCCGAAAAATGGACTAGACACCTCCATGGTGAGCAGTTCTTC
CDR3 protein: CASSEKWTRHLHGEQFF
J gene: TRBJ2-1
clone size: .
D gene: TRBD2
V gene: TRBV25-1

CDR3 DNA: TGCAGTGCCCGGGGGGCCGAGGGGGATACGCAGTATTTT
CDR3 protein: CSARGAEGDTQYF
J gene: TRBJ2-3
clone size: .
D gene: .
V gene: TRBV20-1

CDR3 DNA: TGTGCCAGCAAACCAGTCCCTTACACTGAAGCTTTCTTT
CDR3 protein: CASKPVPYTEAFF
J gene: TRBJ1-1
clone size: .
D gene: .
V gene: TRBV6-2/TRBV6-3

CDR3 DNA: TGCAGCTTCCTAGGGGGGAATGGTTACGAGCAGTACTTC
CDR3 protein: CSFLGGNGYEQYF
J gene: TRBJ2-7
clone size: .
D gene: .
V gene: TRBV29-1

CDR3 DNA: TGTGCCAGCAGCGCCTCCTCCGGGGGCGGCGGCTACACCTTC
CDR3 protein: CASSASSGGGGYTF
J gene: TRBJ1-2
clone size: .
D gene: .
V gene: TRBV9

CDR3 DNA: TGTGCCAGCAGTTCCCCCCGGGACACCCTTCAGGAGCAGTTCTTC
CDR3 protein: CASSSPRDTLQEQFF
J gene: TRBJ2-1
clone size: .
D gene: .
V gene: TRBV27

CDR3 DNA: TGTGCCAGCAGGCTCCGGGACTGGGATAATGAAAAACTGTTTTTT
CDR3 protein: CASRLRDWDNEKLFF
J gene: TRBJ1-4
clone size: .
D gene: .
V gene: TRBV27

CDR3 DNA: TGTGCCAGCACCTCCCTCCAGGGAACTAACTATGGCTACACCTTC
CDR3 protein: CASTSLQGTNYGYTF
J gene: TRBJ1-2
clone size: .
D gene: .
V gene: TRBV7-9

CDR3 DNA: TGTGCCAGCAGGTCTACCGGACAGGGGTTTTATGGCTACACCTTC
CDR3 protein: CASRSTGQGFYGYTF
J gene: TRBJ1-2
clone size: few
D gene: TRBD1
V gene: TRBV6-1

CDR3 DNA: TGCAGTGCTAGACAGGGACCCTACGAGCAGTACTTC
CDR3 protein: CSARQGPYEQYF
J gene: TRBJ2-7
clone size: few
D gene: .
V gene: TRBV20-1

CDR3 DNA: TGTGCCAGCAGCTCCCTAGCGGGAGTATCCTACAATGAGCAGTTCTTC
CDR3 protein: CASSSLAGVSYNEQFF
J gene: TRBJ2-1
clone size: .
D gene: TRBD2
V gene: TRBV7-9

CDR3 DNA: TGTGCCAGCAGCTTGGAATCGGCTGAACAGTACTTC
CDR3 protein: CASSLESAEQYF
J gene: TRBJ2-7
clone size: .
D gene: .
V gene: TRBV5-6

CDR3 DNA: TGTGCCAGCAGCTTAGGGATACTAGCGGGAGGCCAGGAGATTCTAGAGACCCAGTACTTC
CDR3 protein: CASSLGILAGGQEILETQYF
J gene: TRBJ2-5
clone size: once
D gene: TRBD2
V gene: TRBV7-6

CDR3 DNA: TGTGCCAGCAGCCCCCCGGGACAGGGGGCCTACGAGCAGTACTTC
CDR3 protein: CASSPPGQGAYEQYF
J gene: TRBJ2-7
clone size: .
D gene: TRBD1
V gene: TRBV2

CDR3 DNA: TGTGCCAGCAGCTTAGCTGGGCCCACGGGCGGGGAGCTGTTTTTT
CDR3 protein: CASSLAGPTGGELFF
J gene: TRBJ2-2
clone size: .
D gene: .
V gene: TRBV7-8

CDR3 DNA: TGTGCCAGCAGCCGGGCGGGAAATTCACCCCTCCACTTT
CDR3 protein: CASSRAGNSPLHF
J gene: TRBJ1-6
clone size: .
D gene: .
V gene: TRBV7-9

CDR3 DNA: TGTGCCAGCAGTTCGACCGCCTACTTTGAAGCTTTCTTT
CDR3 protein: CASSSTAYFEAFF
J gene: TRBJ1-1
clone size: .
D gene: .
V gene: TRBV6-2/TRBV6-3

CDR3 DNA: TGTGCCAGTAGAGGACTAGGCCCTGAAGCTTTCTTT
CDR3 protein: CASRGLGPEAFF
J gene: TRBJ1-1
clone size: .
D gene: .
V gene: TRBV19

CDR3 DNA: TGTGCCAGCAGTTTACTCCGGGACAGGGCAGGTGAAGTTTTCTTT
CDR3 protein: CASSLLRDRAGEVFF
J gene: TRBJ1-1
clone size: .
D gene: TRBD1
V gene: TRBV6-5

CDR3 DNA: TGTGCCAGCAGCTTAAGCTCTGGAAACACCATATATTTT
CDR3 protein: CASSLSSGNTIYF
J gene: TRBJ1-3
clone size: few
D gene: .
V gene: TRBV7-3

CDR3 DNA: TGCAGCGCCCAGACACAAAACACTGAAGCTTTCTTT
CDR3 protein: CSAQTQNTEAFF
J gene: TRBJ1-1
clone size: .
D gene: .
V gene: TRBV29-1

CDR3 DNA: TGTGCCAGCAGCGCCACAGGGTACGGGGGGGAAAAACTGTTTTTT
CDR3 protein: CASSATGYGGEKLFF
J gene: TRBJ1-4
clone size: .
D gene: .
V gene: TRBV7-2

CDR3 DNA: TGTGCCTGGAGTGTAGACAGTTTTCTTCAAGAGACCCAGTACTTC
CDR3 protein: CAWSVDSFLQETQYF
J gene: TRBJ2-5
clone size: once
D gene: .
V gene: TRBV30

CDR3 DNA: TGTGCCAGCAGCGCCTCTAGCGGGGGTAGCACAGATACGCAGTATTTT
CDR3 protein: CASSASSGGSTDTQYF
J gene: TRBJ2-3
clone size: .
D gene: TRBD2
V gene: TRBV9

CDR3 DNA: TGTGCCAGCAGCCCCCACCGAGGGGCCAACGTCCTGACTTTC
CDR3 protein: CASSPHRGANVLTF
J gene: TRBJ2-6
clone size: once
D gene: .
V gene: TRBV13

CDR3 DNA: TGTGCCAGTAGTATTCTGTCCCTAGCGGGGGGCCCTAGCTCCTACAATGAGCAGTTCTTC
CDR3 protein: CASSILSLAGGPSSYNEQFF
J gene: TRBJ2-1
clone size: once
D gene: TRBD2
V gene: TRBV19

CDR3 DNA: TGTGCCAGCAGCCCCCTGGGGGGATTCGATAGCATTCAGTACTTC
CDR3 protein: CASSPLGGFDSIQYF
J gene: TRBJ2-4
clone size: .
D gene: .
V gene: TRBV11-2

CDR3 DNA: TGCGCCAGCAGCCAAGAGACGGGGGACTGGCACGAGCAGTACTTC
CDR3 protein: CASSQETGDWHEQYF
J gene: TRBJ2-7
clone size: .
D gene: .
V gene: TRBV4-3

CDR3 DNA: TGTGCCAGCAGTGAGGGGTTATTCACAGATACGCAGTATTTT
CDR3 protein: CASSEGLFTDTQYF
J gene: TRBJ2-3
clone size: .
D gene: .
V gene: TRBV2

CDR3 DNA: TGTGCCAGCAGTCCGATCGACAGTCTGGGAAACACCATATATTTT
CDR3 protein: CASSPIDSLGNTIYF
J gene: TRBJ1-3
clone size: once
D gene: .
V gene: TRBV27

CDR3 DNA: TGTGCCAGCAGCGGTTTAGGGACCAACCCCCACGAGCAGTACTTC
CDR3 protein: CASSGLGTNPHEQYF
J gene: TRBJ2-7
clone size: .
D gene: .
V gene: TRBV9

CDR3 DNA: TGTGCCAGCAGTCTTAGACAGGAGGGGGGCAATCAGCCCCAGCATTTT
CDR3 protein: CASSLRQEGGNQPQHF
J gene: TRBJ1-5
clone size: .
D gene: .
V gene: TRBV12-3/TRBV12-4

CDR3 DNA: TGCAGCGTTGAAAGGGTCTTCGTGTTTCCTGGCTACACCTTC
CDR3 protein: CSVERVFVFPGYTF
J gene: TRBJ1-2
clone size: once
D gene: .
V gene: TRBV29-1

CDR3 DNA: TGTGCCAGCAGTTTAATCACCGGGACAGGGGGCGAGCAGTACTTC
CDR3 protein: CASSLITGTGGEQYF
J gene: TRBJ2-7
clone size: once
D gene: TRBD1
V gene: TRBV27

CDR3 DNA: TGCGCCAGCAGCCAGCTAGACAGCAGCAATCAGCCCCAGCATTTT
CDR3 protein: CASSQLDSSNQPQHF
J gene: TRBJ1-5
clone size: once
D gene: .
V gene: TRBV4-1

CDR3 DNA: TGTGCCAGCAGCCCGGGACTAGCGACACACAATGAGCAGTTCTTC
CDR3 protein: CASSPGLATHNEQFF
J gene: TRBJ2-1
clone size: .
D gene: TRBD2
V gene: TRBV12-3/TRBV12-4

CDR3 DNA: TGTGCCAGCAGCGTGCAAGGGGCGGGGGAAGATACGCAGTATTTT
CDR3 protein: CASSVQGAGEDTQYF
J gene: TRBJ2-3
clone size: .
D gene: TRBD2
V gene: TRBV9

CDR3 DNA: TGTGCCACCAGAGCAGCCGGGGGCAATCAGCCCCAGCATTTT
CDR3 protein: CATRAAGGNQPQHF
J gene: TRBJ1-5
clone size: .
D gene: .
V gene: TRBV24-1

CDR3 DNA: TGTGCCAGTAGTATAGAGGGGCTGGACACTGAAGCTTTCTTT
CDR3 protein: CASSIEGLDTEAFF
J gene: TRBJ1-1
clone size: .
D gene: .
V gene: TRBV19

CDR3 DNA: TGTGCCAGCAGCTCTGGCGCCTTATCCCAGTACTTC
CDR3 protein: CASSSGALSQYF
J gene: TRBJ2-5
clone size: .
D gene: .
V gene: TRBV7-9

CDR3 DNA: TGCAGCGGGGAGGACAGGATCATGAACACTGAAGCTTTCTTT
CDR3 protein: CSGEDRIMNTEAFF
J gene: TRBJ1-1
clone size: .
D gene: TRBD1
V gene: TRBV29-1

CDR3 DNA: TGCAGCGTTATGGACAGAGGAAAAGGTGGCTACACCTTC
CDR3 protein: CSVMDRGKGGYTF
J gene: TRBJ1-2
clone size: .
D gene: .
V gene: TRBV29-1

CDR3 DNA: TGTGCCAGCAGCTCTAGACCCGACCTACTGAACTATGGCTACACCTTC
CDR3 protein: CASSSRPDLLNYGYTF
J gene: TRBJ1-2
clone size: .
D gene: .
V gene: TRBV7-9